These T cell receptor beta chains were read from a single sample in a study of blood T cell repertoires in COVID-19. Assay: immunoSEQ multiplex PCR; the TCRdb copy retains only in-frame clones and omits some. The sample carries some 240,000 clones, 92% recorded once. Material for sequencing was peripheral blood. Receptors were obtained from a man aged 60 to 69 with COVID-19, enrolled during active disease. The CDR3 runs from the conserved cysteine through the conserved F or W. The order of the fields is CDR3 length, J gene, clone size, D gene, V gene, CDR3 protein. A D gene is named only where the DNA matches it firmly. Clone size is shown for a subset of rows, as once, few, many or a class of expanded clone.

>14|TRBJ1-2|NA|NA|TRBV5-6
CASSLPAQGYGYTF
>16|TRBJ1-4|NA|TRBD1|TRBV5-4
CASSLAVTGAGEKLFF
>15|TRBJ2-1|NA|NA|TRBV5-1
CASSLGPTLEDEQFF
>14|TRBJ1-5|NA|TRBD1|TRBV5-4
CASSLAGDSQPQHF
>15|TRBJ1-3|NA|NA|TRBV9
CASSTTDISGNTIYF
>13|TRBJ2-5|NA|NA|TRBV7-2
CASSRTLQETQYF
>15|TRBJ2-2|NA|TRBD1|TRBV7-9
CASSTQGAITGELFF
>13|TRBJ1-1|NA|NA|TRBV29-1
CSVKQVSGTEAFF
>15|TRBJ1-3|NA|NA|TRBV5-8
CASSLRPSSGNTIYF
>14|TRBJ2-1|NA|TRBD2|TRBV7-9
CASSLPLSGAGQFF
>16|TRBJ2-7|NA|NA|TRBV28
CASSQPSDLSSYEQYF
>16|TRBJ2-1|NA|TRBD2|TRBV5-1
CASSLIVGGSNNEQFF
>20|TRBJ2-3|NA|TRBD2|TRBV7-3
CASSLMGGGLAGTVGDTQYF
>11|TRBJ2-7|NA|NA|TRBV12-3/TRBV12-4
CASRSLYEQYF
>16|TRBJ2-1|NA|TRBD2|TRBV9
CASSAGLAGIYNEQFF
>18|TRBJ2-1|NA|TRBD2|TRBV9
CASSPTSPPGGSYNEQFF
>15|TRBJ1-1|NA|TRBD1|TRBV28
CASSPVGQANTEAFF
>17|TRBJ2-1|NA|TRBD2|TRBV4-2
CASSQQIGLAGGNEQFF
>14|TRBJ2-7|NA|TRBD1|TRBV3-1/TRBV3-2
CASSLGTDSYEQYF
>16|TRBJ1-3|few|NA|TRBV6-5
CASSYAPGISGNTIYF
>15|TRBJ1-1|NA|NA|TRBV5-5
CASSLSQGIGTEAFF
>17|TRBJ2-2|NA|TRBD2|TRBV4-3
CASSQDLNGRKGGELFF
>15|TRBJ1-2|NA|NA|TRBV27
CASSFSGGAIYGYTF
>16|TRBJ2-7|NA|TRBD1|TRBV4-1
CASSPRGQGGTYEQYF
>15|TRBJ2-3|NA|NA|TRBV6-6
CASRSKISSTDTQYF
>16|TRBJ1-2|NA|TRBD1|TRBV5-4
CASSSGQDRLSMGYTF
>14|TRBJ1-1|NA|TRBD1|TRBV6-5
CASSSHRGRTEAFF
>13|TRBJ1-1|NA|TRBD1|TRBV11-1
CASSGQGYTEAFF
>15|TRBJ2-3|NA|TRBD1|TRBV12-5
CASEPGDRLTDTQYF
>13|TRBJ1-1|once|TRBD1|TRBV18
CASSSTGATEAFF
>15|TRBJ2-1|NA|TRBD2|TRBV5-6
CASSLIAGPYNEQFF
>18|TRBJ2-5|NA|TRBD2|TRBV7-2
CASSLDGTSGRAGKTQYF
>15|TRBJ1-1|NA|TRBD1|TRBV10-2
CASSQGVRMNTEAFF
>14|TRBJ1-5|NA|NA|TRBV6-5
CASSFQQGVQPQHF
>15|TRBJ2-2|NA|TRBD1|TRBV7-3
CASSPRDRYTGELFF
>13|TRBJ2-1|NA|TRBD1|TRBV7-3
CASSSLRGHEQFF
>13|TRBJ2-7|NA|NA|TRBV27
CASSLRGSYEQYF